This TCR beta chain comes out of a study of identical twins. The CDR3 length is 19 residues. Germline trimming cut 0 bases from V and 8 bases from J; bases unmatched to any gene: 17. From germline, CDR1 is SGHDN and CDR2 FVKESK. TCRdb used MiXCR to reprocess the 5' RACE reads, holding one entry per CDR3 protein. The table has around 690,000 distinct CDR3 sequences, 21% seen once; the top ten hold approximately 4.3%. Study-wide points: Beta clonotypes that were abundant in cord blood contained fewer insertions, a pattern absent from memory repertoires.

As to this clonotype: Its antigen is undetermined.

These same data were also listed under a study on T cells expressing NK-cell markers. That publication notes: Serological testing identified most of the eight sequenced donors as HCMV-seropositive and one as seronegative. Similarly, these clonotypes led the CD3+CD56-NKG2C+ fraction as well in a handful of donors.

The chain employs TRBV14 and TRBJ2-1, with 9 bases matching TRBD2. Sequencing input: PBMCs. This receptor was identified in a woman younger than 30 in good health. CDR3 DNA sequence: TGTGCCAGCAGCCAAGATGACGGGTGGACTAGCGCCTTCGGAGATGAGCAGTTCTTC. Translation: CASSQDDGWTSAFGDEQFF.